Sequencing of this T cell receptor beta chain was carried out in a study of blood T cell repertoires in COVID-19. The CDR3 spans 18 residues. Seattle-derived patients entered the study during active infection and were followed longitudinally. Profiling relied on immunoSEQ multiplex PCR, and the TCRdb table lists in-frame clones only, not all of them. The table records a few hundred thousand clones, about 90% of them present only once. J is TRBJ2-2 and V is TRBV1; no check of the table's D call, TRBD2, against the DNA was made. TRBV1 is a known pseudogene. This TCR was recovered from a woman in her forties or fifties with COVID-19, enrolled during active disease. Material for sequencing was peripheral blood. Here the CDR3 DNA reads TGCACCAGCAGCCAAGAAACGTCGCGGGAGAGAGACACCGGGGAGCTGTTTTTT. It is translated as CTSSQETSRERDTGELFF.